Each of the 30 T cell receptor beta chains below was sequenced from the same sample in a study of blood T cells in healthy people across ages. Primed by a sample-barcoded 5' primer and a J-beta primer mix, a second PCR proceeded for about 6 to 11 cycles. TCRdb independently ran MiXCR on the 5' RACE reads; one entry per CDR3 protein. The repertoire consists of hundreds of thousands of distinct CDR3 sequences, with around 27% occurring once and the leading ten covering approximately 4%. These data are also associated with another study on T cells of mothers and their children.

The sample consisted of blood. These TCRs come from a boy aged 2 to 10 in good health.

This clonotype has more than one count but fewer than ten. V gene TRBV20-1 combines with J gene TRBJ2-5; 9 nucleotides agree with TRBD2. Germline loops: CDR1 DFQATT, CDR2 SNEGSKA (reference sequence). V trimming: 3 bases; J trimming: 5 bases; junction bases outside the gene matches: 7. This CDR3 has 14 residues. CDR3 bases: TGCAGTGCTAGCCGCGGGGGGGCATCGGAGACCCAGTACTTC. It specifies CSASRGGASETQYF.

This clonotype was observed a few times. The CDR3 spells CAISESKGQGAYEQYF. The DNA of the CDR3 is TGTGCCATCAGTGAGTCGAAGGGACAGGGAGCGTACGAGCAGTACTTC. The chain has TRBV10-3 and TRBJ2-7, with 9 bases fitting TRBD1. V dropped 0 bases and J dropped 4; count of bases not matched to a gene: 7. Germline lookup yields CDR1 ENHRY and CDR2 SYGVKD. The CDR3 is made up of 16 amino acids.

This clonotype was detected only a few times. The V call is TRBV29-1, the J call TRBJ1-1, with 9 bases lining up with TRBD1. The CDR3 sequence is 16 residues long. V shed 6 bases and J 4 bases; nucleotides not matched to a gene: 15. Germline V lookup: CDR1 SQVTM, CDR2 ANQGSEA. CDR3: CSVRIWDRVVGTEAFF. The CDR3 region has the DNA TGCAGCGTCCGGATTTGGGACAGGGTAGTTGGCACTGAAGCTTTCTTT.

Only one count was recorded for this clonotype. The DNA for the CDR3 is TGTGCCAGCTCACCACCCGGACCAGAAAGCACAGATACGCAGTATTTT. Translating it yields CASSPPGPESTDTQYF. This rearrangement joins TRBV18 to TRBJ2-3, with no clear D. The germline CDR1 and CDR2 sequences are KGHSH and LQKENI. V was shortened by 0 bases and J by 0 bases, with 10 bases between the two germline ends. There are 16 residues in the CDR3.

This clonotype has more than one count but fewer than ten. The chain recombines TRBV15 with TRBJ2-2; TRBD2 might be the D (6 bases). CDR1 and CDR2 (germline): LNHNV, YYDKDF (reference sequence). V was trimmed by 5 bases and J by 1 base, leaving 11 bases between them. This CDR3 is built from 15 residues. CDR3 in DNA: TGTGCCACCAGCTTCGGAGCGGGGAACACCGGGGAGCTGTTTTTT. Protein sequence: CATSFGAGNTGELFF. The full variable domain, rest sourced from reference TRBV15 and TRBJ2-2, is DAMVIQNPRYQVTQFGKPVTLSCSQTLNHNVMYWYQQKSSQAPKLLFHYYDKDFNNEADTPDNFQSRRPNTSFCFLDIRSPGLGDTAMYLCATSFGAGNTGELFFGEGSRLTVL.

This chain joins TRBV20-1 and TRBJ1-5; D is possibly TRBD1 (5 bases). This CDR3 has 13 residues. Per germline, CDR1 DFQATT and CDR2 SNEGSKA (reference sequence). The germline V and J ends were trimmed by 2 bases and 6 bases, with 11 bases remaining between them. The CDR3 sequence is CSARRGEGQPQHF. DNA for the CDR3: TGCAGTGCTAGAAGAGGGGAGGGTCAGCCCCAGCATTTT.

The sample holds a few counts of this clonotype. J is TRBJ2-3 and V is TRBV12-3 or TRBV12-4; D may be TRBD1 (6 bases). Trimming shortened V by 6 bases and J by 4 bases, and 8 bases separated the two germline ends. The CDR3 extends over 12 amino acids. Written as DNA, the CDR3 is TGTGCCAGCAGGGACAGTCCAGATACGCAGTATTTT. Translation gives CASRDSPDTQYF.

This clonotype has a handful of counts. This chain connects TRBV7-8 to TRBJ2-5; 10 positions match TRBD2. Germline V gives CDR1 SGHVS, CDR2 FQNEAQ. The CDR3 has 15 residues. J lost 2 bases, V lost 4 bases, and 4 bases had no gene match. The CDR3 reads CASSSELAGQETQYF. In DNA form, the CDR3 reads TGTGCCAGCAGCTCCGAACTAGCGGGGCAAGAGACCCAGTACTTC.

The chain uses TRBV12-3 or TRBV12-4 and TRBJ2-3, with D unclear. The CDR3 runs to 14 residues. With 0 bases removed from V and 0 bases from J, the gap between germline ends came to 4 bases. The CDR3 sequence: CASSLASSTDTQYF. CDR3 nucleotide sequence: TGTGCCAGCAGTTTAGCCAGCAGCACAGATACGCAGTATTTT.

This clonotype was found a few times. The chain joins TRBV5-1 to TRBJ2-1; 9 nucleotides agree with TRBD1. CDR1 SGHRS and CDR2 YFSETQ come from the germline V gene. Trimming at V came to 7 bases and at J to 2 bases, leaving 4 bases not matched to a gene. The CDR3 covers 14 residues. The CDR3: CASGRTGAYNEQFF. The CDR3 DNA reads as TGCGCCAGCGGCCGGACAGGGGCCTACAATGAGCAGTTCTTC. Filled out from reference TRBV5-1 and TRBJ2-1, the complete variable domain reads KAGVTQTPRYLIKTRGQQVTLSCSPISGHRSVSWYQQTPGQGLQFLFEYFSETQRNKGNFPGRFSGRQFSNSRSEMNVSTLELGDSALYLCASGRTGAYNEQFFGPGTRLTVL.

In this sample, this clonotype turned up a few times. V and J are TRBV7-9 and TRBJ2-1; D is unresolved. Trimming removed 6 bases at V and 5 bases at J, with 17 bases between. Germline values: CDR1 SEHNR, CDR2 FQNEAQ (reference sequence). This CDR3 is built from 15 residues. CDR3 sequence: CASRWIHTPHNEQFF. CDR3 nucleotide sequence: TGTGCCAGCAGATGGATCCACACTCCCCACAATGAGCAGTTCTTC.

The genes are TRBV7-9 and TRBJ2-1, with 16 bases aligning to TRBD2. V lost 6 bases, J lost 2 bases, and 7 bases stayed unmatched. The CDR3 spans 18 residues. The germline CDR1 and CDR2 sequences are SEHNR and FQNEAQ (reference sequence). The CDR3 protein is CASRNPGLAGGPYNEQFF. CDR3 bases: TGTGCCAGCAGGAATCCGGGACTAGCGGGAGGGCCCTACAATGAGCAGTTCTTC.

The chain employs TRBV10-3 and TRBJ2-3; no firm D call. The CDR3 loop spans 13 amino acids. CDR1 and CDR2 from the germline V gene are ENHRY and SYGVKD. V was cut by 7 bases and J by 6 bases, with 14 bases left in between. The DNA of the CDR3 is TGTGCCATCAAGGAAGGACCTCGGGATACGCAGTATTTT. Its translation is CAIKEGPRDTQYF.

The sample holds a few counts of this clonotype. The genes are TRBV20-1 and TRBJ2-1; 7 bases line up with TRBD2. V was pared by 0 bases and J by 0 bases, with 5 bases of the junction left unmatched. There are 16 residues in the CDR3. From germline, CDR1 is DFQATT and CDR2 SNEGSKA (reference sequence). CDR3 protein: CSAREGRGSSYNEQFF. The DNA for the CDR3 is TGCAGTGCTAGAGAGGGGCGGGGGAGCTCCTACAATGAGCAGTTCTTC.

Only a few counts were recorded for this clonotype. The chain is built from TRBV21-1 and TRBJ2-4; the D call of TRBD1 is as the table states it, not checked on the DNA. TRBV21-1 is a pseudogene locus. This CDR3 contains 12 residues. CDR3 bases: TGTGCCAGCGGGGACCCGAAAAACATTCAGTACTTC. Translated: CASGDPKNIQYF.

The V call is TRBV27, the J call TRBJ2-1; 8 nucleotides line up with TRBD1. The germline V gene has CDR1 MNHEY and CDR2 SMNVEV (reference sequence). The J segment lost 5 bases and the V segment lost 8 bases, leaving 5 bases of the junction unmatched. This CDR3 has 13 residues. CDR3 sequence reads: CASLGTGDNEQFF. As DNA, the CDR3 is TGTGCCAGCCTCGGGACAGGTGACAATGAGCAGTTCTTC.

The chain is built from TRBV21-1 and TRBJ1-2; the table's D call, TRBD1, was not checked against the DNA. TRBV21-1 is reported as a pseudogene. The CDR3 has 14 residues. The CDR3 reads CASSVSGTTRGYTF. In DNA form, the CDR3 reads TGTGCCAGCAGCGTATCCGGGACAACGAGGGGCTACACCTTC.

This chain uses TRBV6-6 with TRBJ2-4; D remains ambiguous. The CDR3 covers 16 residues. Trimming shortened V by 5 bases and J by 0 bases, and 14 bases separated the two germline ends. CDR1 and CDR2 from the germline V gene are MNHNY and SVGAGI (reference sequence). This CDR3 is CASSIHPLLAKNIQYF. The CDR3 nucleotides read TGTGCCAGCAGTATCCACCCGCTCCTAGCCAAAAACATTCAGTACTTC.

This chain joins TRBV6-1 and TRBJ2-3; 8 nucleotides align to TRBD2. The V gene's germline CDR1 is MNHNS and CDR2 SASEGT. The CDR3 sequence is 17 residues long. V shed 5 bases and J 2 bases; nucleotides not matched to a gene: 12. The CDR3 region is CASSPRTSLEHTDTQYF. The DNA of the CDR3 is TGTGCCAGCAGTCCAAGGACTAGCCTTGAACACACAGATACGCAGTATTTT.

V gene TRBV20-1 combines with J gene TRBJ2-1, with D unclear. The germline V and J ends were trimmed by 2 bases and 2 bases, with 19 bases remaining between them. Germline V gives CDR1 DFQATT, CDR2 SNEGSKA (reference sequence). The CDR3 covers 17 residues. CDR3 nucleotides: TGCAGTGCTAGAAGATCTTTTCGGCCCTACCCCTACAATGAGCAGTTCTTC. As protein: CSARRSFRPYPYNEQFF.

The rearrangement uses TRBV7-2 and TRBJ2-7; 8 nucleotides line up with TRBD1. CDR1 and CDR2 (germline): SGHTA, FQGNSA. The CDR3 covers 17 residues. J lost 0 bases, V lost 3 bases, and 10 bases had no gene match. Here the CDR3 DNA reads TGTGCCAGCAGCTTTGTTTGTAGGACAGGGAGCTCCTACGAGCAGTACTTC. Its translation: CASSFVCRTGSSYEQYF.

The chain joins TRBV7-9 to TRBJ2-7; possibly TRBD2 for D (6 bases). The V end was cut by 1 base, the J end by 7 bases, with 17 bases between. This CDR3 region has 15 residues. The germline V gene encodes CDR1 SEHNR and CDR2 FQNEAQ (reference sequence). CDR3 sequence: CASSLEEGGRREQYF. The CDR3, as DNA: TGTGCCAGCAGCTTAGAGGAGGGCGGTCGAAGGGAGCAGTACTTC.

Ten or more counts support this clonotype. CDR3 coding DNA: TGCAGCGTTGACCGGGTGAGGCAAGAGACCCAGTACTTC. This encodes CSVDRVRQETQYF. The gene calls are TRBV29-1 and TRBJ2-5; D is uncertain. V was shortened by 3 bases and J by 2 bases, with 10 bases between the two germline ends. The CDR3 covers 13 residues. Germline assignment: CDR1 SQVTM and CDR2 ANQGSEA.

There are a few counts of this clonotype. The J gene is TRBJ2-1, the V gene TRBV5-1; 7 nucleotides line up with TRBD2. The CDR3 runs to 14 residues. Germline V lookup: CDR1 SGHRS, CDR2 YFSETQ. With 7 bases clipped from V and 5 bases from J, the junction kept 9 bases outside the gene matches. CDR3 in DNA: TGCGCCAGCGGAATCAGCGGGGTCAACAATGAGCAGTTCTTC. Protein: CASGISGVNNEQFF.

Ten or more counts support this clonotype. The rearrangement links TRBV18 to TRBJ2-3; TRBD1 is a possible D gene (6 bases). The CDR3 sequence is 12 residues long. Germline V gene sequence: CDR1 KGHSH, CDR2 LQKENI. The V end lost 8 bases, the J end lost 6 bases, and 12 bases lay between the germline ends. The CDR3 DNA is TGTGCCAGCAGCCCCGACAGGGATACGCAGTATTTT. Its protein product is CASSPDRDTQYF. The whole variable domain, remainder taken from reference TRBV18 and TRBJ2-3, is NAGVMQNPRHLVRRRGQEARLRCSPMKGHSHVYWYRQLPEEGLKFMVYLQKENIIDESGMPKERFSAEFPKEGPSILRIQQVVRGDSAAYFCASSPDRDTQYFGPGTRLTVL.

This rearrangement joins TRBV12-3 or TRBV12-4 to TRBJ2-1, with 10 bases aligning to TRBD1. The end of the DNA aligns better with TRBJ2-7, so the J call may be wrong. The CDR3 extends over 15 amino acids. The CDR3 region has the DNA TGTGCCAGCAGTACCCGGGACAGGGGAGCATCCGAGCAGTACTTC. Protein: CASSTRDRGASEQYF.

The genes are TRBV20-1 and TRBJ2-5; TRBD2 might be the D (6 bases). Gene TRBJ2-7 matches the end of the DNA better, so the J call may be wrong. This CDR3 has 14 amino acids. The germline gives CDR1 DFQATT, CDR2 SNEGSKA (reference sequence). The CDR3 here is CSAKPLGGNYEQYF. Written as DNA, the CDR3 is TGCAGTGCTAAACCCCTCGGAGGGAACTACGAGCAGTACTTC.

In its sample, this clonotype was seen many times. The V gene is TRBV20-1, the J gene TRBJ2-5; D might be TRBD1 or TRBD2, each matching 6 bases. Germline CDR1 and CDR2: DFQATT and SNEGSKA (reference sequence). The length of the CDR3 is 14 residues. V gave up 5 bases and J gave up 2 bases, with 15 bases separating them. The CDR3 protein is CSAVYQGTQETQYF. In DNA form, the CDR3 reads TGCAGTGCTGTATACCAGGGGACTCAAGAGACCCAGTACTTC.

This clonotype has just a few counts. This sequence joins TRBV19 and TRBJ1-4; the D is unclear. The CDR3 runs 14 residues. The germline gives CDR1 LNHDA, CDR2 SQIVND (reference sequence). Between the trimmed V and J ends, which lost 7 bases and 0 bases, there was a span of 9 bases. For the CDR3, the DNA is TGTGCCAGTAATTTACGAACAACTAATGAAAAACTGTTTTTT. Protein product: CASNLRTTNEKLFF.

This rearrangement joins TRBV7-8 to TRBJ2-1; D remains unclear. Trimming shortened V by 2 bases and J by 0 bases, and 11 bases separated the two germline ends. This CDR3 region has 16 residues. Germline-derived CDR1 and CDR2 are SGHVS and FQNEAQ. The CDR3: CASSLPRTSSYNEQFF. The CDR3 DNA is TGTGCCAGCAGCTTACCGCGGACGAGCTCCTACAATGAGCAGTTCTTC.